Presented here are 30 T cell receptor beta chains from one specimen sequenced in a study of shared clonotypes between healthy human individuals (dated by TCRdb to about 2020). Libraries were constructed by the immunoSEQ multiplex PCR assay. TCRdb re-hosts the immuneACCESS table, in-frame sequences only. Its copies lack some clones; in the studies checked, an unresolved V gene accounts for under half of them, and the cause for the rest is not known. This sample is represented by over a million clones; roughly 98% of them were singletons. The biggest ten clones account for roughly 0.45% of the sample. Sequencing used naive CD4+ T cells sorted from blood. The cell subset or site label corresponds to: CD45RA+ positively selected. The receptors come from a man under 40 in good health.

This chain joins TRBV7-9 and TRBJ1-5; D remains ambiguous. V was pared by 5 bases and J by 2 bases, with 16 bases between. The CDR3 extends over 16 amino acids. Germline-derived CDR1 and CDR2 are SEHNR and FQNEAQ (reference sequence). The CDR3 is CASSPGPVQGNQPQHF. In nucleotides, the CDR3 is TGTGCCAGCAGCCCAGGCCCCGTTCAGGGCAATCAGCCCCAGCATTTT.

The rearrangement uses TRBV5-4 and TRBJ2-3, with 8 bases identical to TRBD1. CDR1 and CDR2 (germline): SGHNT, YYREEE (reference sequence). Unmatched junction bases numbered 5, after V lost 4 bases and J lost 4 bases. This CDR3 comprises 14 residues. The CDR3 nucleotides read TGTGCCAGCAGCCCCCCGGGACAGGCAGATACGCAGTATTTT. It specifies CASSPPGQADTQYF.

The chain employs TRBV29-1 and TRBJ2-5, with D tentatively TRBD2 (7 bases). The CDR3 length is 13 residues. CDR1 and CDR2 (germline): SQVTM, ANQGSEA. Deletions cut 4 bases from V and 9 bases from J, with 18 bases between. The CDR3 here is CSVVGGGSVSQYF. CDR3 DNA: TGCAGCGTTGTGGGAGGGGGTTCGGTGTCCCAGTACTTC.

Turning to this clone: The sample holds other DNA sequences that translate to the same CDR3. CDR3 nucleotides: TGCGCCAGCAGCTTGGACCGGAACTATGGCTACACCTTC. Translated: CASSLDRNYGYTF. The gene calls are TRBV5-1 and TRBJ1-2; D uncertain. The germline gives CDR1 SGHRS, CDR2 YFSETQ. V dropped 0 bases and J dropped 2 bases, with 5 bases sitting between them. This CDR3 has 13 residues.

The chain uses TRBV6-1 and TRBJ2-2; D ambiguous. Germline values: CDR1 MNHNS, CDR2 SASEGT. The CDR3 spans 16 residues. With 1 base removed from V and 2 bases from J, the gap between germline ends came to 11 bases. The CDR3 is CASSEGAGRNTGELFF. CDR3 sequence (DNA): TGTGCCAGCAGTGAAGGGGCAGGAAGAAACACCGGGGAGCTGTTTTTT.

V and J are TRBV5-8 and TRBJ2-1; TRBD1 is a possible D gene (5 bases). The germline V gene has CDR1 SGHTS and CDR2 YDEGEE. The length of the CDR3 is 14 residues. V was shortened by 2 bases and J by 10 bases, with 16 bases between the two germline ends. The CDR3 DNA follows: TGTGCCAGCAGCTTCCCGAACAGGATCCAGGAGCAGTTCTTC. Protein: CASSFPNRIQEQFF. The full variable domain, rest sourced from reference TRBV5-8 and TRBJ2-1, is EAGVTQSPTHLIKTRGQQATLRCSPISGHTSVYWYQQALGLGLQFLLWYDEGEERNRGNFPPRFSGRQFPNYSSELNVNALELEDSALYLCASSFPNRIQEQFFGPGTRLTVL.

The chain carries TRBV5-1 and TRBJ2-7, with D maybe TRBD2 (6 bases). This CDR3 is 14 amino acids long. Per the germline V gene, CDR1 is SGHRS and CDR2 is YFSETQ. Trimming cost V 4 bases and J 5 bases, with 16 bases left between them. The CDR3 is CASSPPAGPNEQYF. For the CDR3, the DNA is TGCGCCAGCAGCCCCCCGGCGGGGCCTAACGAGCAGTACTTC.

This chain uses TRBV2 with TRBJ1-5, with 7 bases matching TRBD1. The germline gives CDR1 SNHLY, CDR2 FYNNEI. Losses at the gene ends were 6 bases for V and 10 bases for J; bases not matched to a gene: 9. The CDR3 extends over 13 amino acids. CDR3 bases: TGTGCCAGCAGGGCTGTAGGGGGCGGACCCCAGCATTTT. Translating gives CASRAVGGGPQHF. The entire variable domain, with the rest obtained from reference TRBV2 and TRBJ1-5, is as follows: EPEVTQTPSHQVTQMGQEVILRCVPISNHLYFYWYRQILGQKVEFLVSFYNNEISEKSEIFDDQFSVERPDGSNFTLKIRSTKLEDSAMYFCASRAVGGGPQHFGDGTRLSIL.

The CDR3 DNA is TGTGCCAGCAAAGGGGGCCCCCAATACTCGACGCAGTTCTTC. It specifies CASKGGPQYSTQFF. This chain connects TRBV27 to TRBJ2-1; 7 bases are shared with TRBD1. This CDR3 is built from 14 residues. CDR1 MNHEY and CDR2 SMNVEV come from the germline V gene (reference sequence). Trimming at V came to 7 bases and at J to 12 bases, leaving 15 bases not matched to a gene.

This sequence joins TRBV7-8 and TRBJ2-7, with 11 nucleotides matching TRBD2. With V trimmed by 5 bases and J by 6 bases, 6 bases remained unmatched. The CDR3 has 14 residues. From germline, CDR1 is SGHVS and CDR2 FQNEAQ. The CDR3, as DNA: TGTGCCAGCAGCCATCTAGCGGGAGGCAGCGAGCAGTACTTC. Translated: CASSHLAGGSEQYF. Full variable domain (remainder filled in from reference TRBV7-8 and TRBJ2-7): GAGVSQSPRYKVAKRGQDVALRCDPISGHVSLFWYQQALGQGPEFLTYFQNEAQLDKSGLPSDRFFAERPEGSVSTLKIQRTQQEDSAVYLCASSHLAGGSEQYFGPGTRLTVT.

V and J are TRBV7-2 and TRBJ2-2; possibly TRBD2 for D (5 bases). The CDR3 is made up of 15 amino acids. Germline V gene data show CDR1 as SGHTA and CDR2 as FQGNSA. The germline V and J ends were trimmed by 4 bases and 3 bases, with 12 bases remaining between them. The CDR3 loop reads CASSYQSGHTGELFF. CDR3 nucleotides: TGTGCCAGCAGCTATCAGAGCGGCCACACCGGGGAGCTGTTTTTT.

This clone is a singleton in its sample. CDR3 DNA sequence: TGCGCCTCAGCCGGAGTTCACGGGGGTCAGCCCCAGCATTTT. Its protein product is CASAGVHGGQPQHF. V is TRBV10-2 and J is TRBJ1-5, with D possibly TRBD1 on 5 matching bases. This CDR3 has 14 amino acids. The V end was cut by 11 bases, the J end by 6 bases, with 20 bases between. The germline V gene encodes CDR1 WSHSY and CDR2 SAAADI.

V and J are TRBV2 and TRBJ2-1, with TRBD1 matching over 7 bases. The V and J ends lost 5 bases and 7 bases, in that order; junction bases with no gene match: 11. CDR3 size: 15 residues. The V gene's germline CDR1 is SNHLY and CDR2 FYNNEI. CDR3 region: CASSLQGRGTNEQFF. CDR3 bases: TGTGCCAGCAGTCTACAGGGGAGAGGAACAAATGAGCAGTTCTTC.

A note on this clone: The same CDR3 can be traced to other DNA sequences in this sample. The J gene is TRBJ2-1, the V gene TRBV9; the D gene is possibly TRBD2 (5 bases). Trimming took 0 bases from V and 6 from J, leaving 7 bases between them. The CDR3 totals 13 residues. The germline V gene encodes CDR1 SGDLS and CDR2 YYNGEE. The CDR3 DNA reads TGTGCCAGCAGCGTAGGGACTGGCAATGAGCAGTTCTTC. It encodes CASSVGTGNEQFF.

This clone was picked up one time. The chain links TRBV28 to TRBJ2-7; no reliable D call. V was cut by 6 bases and J by 4 bases, with 22 bases left in between. Germline CDR1 MDHEN, CDR2 SYDVKM. The CDR3 is 16 residues long. The CDR3 nucleotides read TGTGCCAGCAGCGGAAGTGGAAGGGCTAGGTTGTACGAGCAGTACTTC. Its protein product is CASSGSGRARLYEQYF. Supplemented by reference TRBV28 and TRBJ2-7, the full variable domain reads DVKVTQSSRYLVKRTGEKVFLECVQDMDHENMFWYRQDPGLGLRLIYFSYDVKMKEKGDIPEGYSVSREKKERFSLILESASTNQTSMYLCASSGSGRARLYEQYFGPGTRLTVT.

The chain has TRBV15 and TRBJ2-7; a possible D gene is TRBD2 (6 bases). Germline CDR1 reads LNHNV; CDR2 reads YYDKDF (reference sequence). V dropped 2 bases and J dropped 2 bases, with 19 bases sitting between them. The CDR3 length is 17 residues. In DNA form, the CDR3 reads TGTGCCACCAGCAGACCCCCCTCACCTGGAGGGCCCTACGAGCAGTACTTC. This gives the protein CATSRPPSPGGPYEQYF.

This clone was seen only once. The V gene is TRBV5-6, the J gene TRBJ2-1, with 14 bases fitting TRBD2. The germline gives CDR1 SGHDT, CDR2 YYEEEE. This CDR3 is built from 16 residues. V lost 3 bases, J lost 7 bases, and 6 bases stayed unmatched. The CDR3 DNA reads as TGTGCCAGCAGCTGGGGACTAGCGGGGGTTAGGAATGAGCAGTTCTTC. Its protein is CASSWGLAGVRNEQFF.

The gene calls are TRBV2 and TRBJ2-4, with 7 bases matching TRBD2. J lost 8 bases, V lost 8 bases, and 3 bases had no gene match. This CDR3 spans 11 amino acids. Germline values: CDR1 SNHLY, CDR2 FYNNEI. This chain's CDR3 is CASGLVDIQYF. CDR3 bases: TGTGCCAGCGGACTAGTTGACATTCAGTACTTC. The full variable domain, in which reference TRBV2 and TRBJ2-4 provide the parts outside the CDR3, is EPEVTQTPSHQVTQMGQEVILRCVPISNHLYFYWYRQILGQKVEFLVSFYNNEISEKSEIFDDQFSVERPDGSNFTLKIRSTKLEDSAMYFCASGLVDIQYFGAGTRLSVL.

On this clone: Other nucleotide sequences from this sample produce the same CDR3. The chain couples TRBV5-1 to TRBJ2-7, with D perhaps TRBD2 (5 bases). V lost 2 bases, J lost 1 base, and 7 bases lay in between. Germline loops: CDR1 SGHRS, CDR2 YFSETQ. The CDR3 is made up of 13 amino acids. DNA of the CDR3: TGCGCCAGCAGCTTCGAGGGTTCCTACGAGCAGTACTTC. Translation: CASSFEGSYEQYF.

This clone was seen a few times. CDR3 amino acids: CASSFGSYSDTGELFF. CDR3 nucleotide sequence: TGTGCCAGCAGCTTCGGGTCCTACAGCGACACCGGGGAGCTGTTTTTT. This chain joins TRBV7-6 and TRBJ2-2; unclear D gene. The CDR3 totals 16 residues. Per the germline V gene, CDR1 is SGHVS and CDR2 is FNYEAQ. The V end was cut by 3 bases, the J end by 3 bases, with 14 bases between.

The chain couples TRBV7-9 to TRBJ1-1, with a tentative D call TRBD1 (6 bases). The V end was cut by 5 bases, the J end by 4 bases, with 14 bases between. CDR1 and CDR2 (germline): SEHNR, FQNEAQ (reference sequence). The CDR3 runs to 14 residues. CDR3 protein: CASSLTGSGTEAFF. CDR3 DNA: TGTGCCAGCAGCCTGACAGGTTCGGGCACTGAAGCTTTCTTT.

A note on this clone: This CDR3 is also generated by other DNA sequences in the sample. The chain joins TRBV18 to TRBJ2-2; 7 bases are shared with TRBD1. This CDR3 is 15 amino acids long. The junction had 1 base not matched to a gene; V was cut back by 3 bases and J by 0 bases. The germline CDR1 and CDR2 sequences are KGHSH and LQKENI. The CDR3 reads CASSPGTANTGELFF. CDR3 bases: TGTGCCAGCTCACCGGGGACAGCGAACACCGGGGAGCTGTTTTTT.

The V call is TRBV30, the J call TRBJ2-7; weak D call: TRBD1 (6 bases). V was shortened by 6 bases and J by 9 bases, with 18 bases between the two germline ends. Germline-derived CDR1 and CDR2 are GTSNPN and SVGIG (reference sequence). This CDR3 is built from 12 residues. The CDR3 DNA is TGTGCCTGTGACCACAGGGTACTAGGGCAGTACTTC. Translating it yields CACDHRVLGQYF.

The chain has TRBV28 and TRBJ1-3; TRBD1 might be the D (5 bases). Trimming shortened V by 7 bases and J by 4 bases, and 11 bases separated the two germline ends. This CDR3 has 13 residues. Germline V gives CDR1 MDHEN, CDR2 SYDVKM. The CDR3 protein is CASKGYIGNTIYF. Written as DNA, the CDR3 is TGTGCCAGCAAGGGGTATATCGGAAACACCATATATTTT.

The chain couples TRBV5-1 to TRBJ1-3; D ambiguous. Germline CDR1 reads SGHRS; CDR2 reads YFSETQ. V was trimmed by 0 bases and J by 3 bases, leaving 4 bases between them. This CDR3 region has 13 residues. The CDR3 DNA sequence: TGCGCCAGCAGCTTGGGCTTTGGAAACACCATATATTTT. It translates to CASSLGFGNTIYF.

The chain recombines TRBV27 with TRBJ2-7; D not certain. V was trimmed by 5 bases and J by 2 bases, leaving 10 bases between them. CDR1 is MNHEY, CDR2 SMNVEV, per germline (reference sequence). This CDR3 is built from 13 residues. The CDR3 loop is CASSPAGTYEQYF. The CDR3 coding sequence is TGTGCCAGCAGTCCCGCTGGAACCTACGAGCAGTACTTC.

The V and J genes are TRBV5-4 and TRBJ2-5, with TRBD2 matching over 8 bases. CDR3 size: 15 residues. The germline V gene encodes CDR1 SGHNT and CDR2 YYREEE (reference sequence). With 0 bases clipped from V and 5 bases from J, the junction kept 6 bases outside the gene matches. Here the CDR3 reads CASSLGSSGMETQYF. The CDR3 nucleotides read TGTGCCAGCAGCTTGGGGAGTAGCGGGATGGAGACCCAGTACTTC. Supplemented by reference TRBV5-4 and TRBJ2-5, the full variable domain reads ETGVTQSPTHLIKTRGQQVTLRCSSQSGHNTVSWYQQALGQGPQFIFQYYREEENGRGNFPPRFSGLQFPNYSSELNVNALELDDSALYLCASSLGSSGMETQYFGPGTRLLVL.

This chain joins TRBV7-9 and TRBJ2-2, with D maybe TRBD2 (6 bases). Germline CDR1 reads SEHNR; CDR2 reads FQNEAQ (reference sequence). V was cut by 4 bases and J by 6 bases, with 9 bases left in between. This CDR3 has 13 residues. This CDR3 reads CASSSAGPGELFF. CDR3 nucleotides: TGTGCCAGCAGCTCCGCGGGGCCCGGGGAGCTGTTTTTT.

The rearrangement uses TRBV9 and TRBJ1-1; no clear D. Germline CDR1 reads SGDLS; CDR2 reads YYNGEE. V lost 5 bases to trimming and J lost 3 bases, with 14 bases between them. The CDR3 covers 14 residues. CDR3: CASSLDLGDTEAFF. CDR3 nucleotide sequence: TGTGCCAGCAGTCTCGACCTTGGGGACACTGAAGCTTTCTTT.

The chain has TRBV6-6 and TRBJ2-4; TRBD1 might be the D (6 bases). V shed 7 bases and J shed 0 bases, with 16 bases lying between them. The germline V gene encodes CDR1 MNHNY and CDR2 SVGAGI (reference sequence). This CDR3 is built from 16 residues. The CDR3 sequence is CASKLRGSLAKNIQYF. CDR3 sequence (DNA): TGTGCCAGCAAGTTAAGGGGGTCCCTAGCCAAAAACATTCAGTACTTC.